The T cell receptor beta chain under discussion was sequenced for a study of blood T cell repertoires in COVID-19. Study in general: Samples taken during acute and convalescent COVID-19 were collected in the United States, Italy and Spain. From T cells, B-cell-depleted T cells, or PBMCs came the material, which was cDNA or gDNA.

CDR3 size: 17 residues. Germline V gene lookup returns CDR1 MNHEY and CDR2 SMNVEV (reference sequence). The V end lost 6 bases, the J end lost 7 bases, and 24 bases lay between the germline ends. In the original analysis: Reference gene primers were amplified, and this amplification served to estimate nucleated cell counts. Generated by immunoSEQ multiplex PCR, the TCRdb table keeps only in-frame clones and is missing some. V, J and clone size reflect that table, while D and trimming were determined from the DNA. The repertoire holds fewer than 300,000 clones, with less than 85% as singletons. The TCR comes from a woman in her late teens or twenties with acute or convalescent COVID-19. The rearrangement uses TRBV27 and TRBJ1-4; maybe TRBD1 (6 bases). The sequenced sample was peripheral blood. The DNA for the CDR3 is TGTGCCAGCAGGTCCGTGACAGGCCCGATTCGTGGTGAAAAACTGTTTTTT. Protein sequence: CASRSVTGPIRGEKLFF. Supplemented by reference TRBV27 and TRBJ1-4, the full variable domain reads EAQVTQNPRYLITVTGKKLTVTCSQNMNHEYMSWYRQDPGLGLRQIYYSMNVEVTDKGDVPEGYKVSRKEKRNFPLILESPSPNQTSLYFCASRSVTGPIRGEKLFFGSGTQLSVL.